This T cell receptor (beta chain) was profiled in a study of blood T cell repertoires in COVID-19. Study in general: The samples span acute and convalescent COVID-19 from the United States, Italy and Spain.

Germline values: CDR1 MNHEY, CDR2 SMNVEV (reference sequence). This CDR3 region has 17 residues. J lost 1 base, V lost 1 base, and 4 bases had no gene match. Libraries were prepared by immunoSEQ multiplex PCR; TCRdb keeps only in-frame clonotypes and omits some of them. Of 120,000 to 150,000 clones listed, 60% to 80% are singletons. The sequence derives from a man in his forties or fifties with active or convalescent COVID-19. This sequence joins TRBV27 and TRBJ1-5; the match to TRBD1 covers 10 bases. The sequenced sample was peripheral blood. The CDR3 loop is CASSLLPGQGSNQPQHF. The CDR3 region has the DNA TGTGCCAGCAGTTTATTACCGGGACAGGGGAGCAATCAGCCCCAGCATTTT.